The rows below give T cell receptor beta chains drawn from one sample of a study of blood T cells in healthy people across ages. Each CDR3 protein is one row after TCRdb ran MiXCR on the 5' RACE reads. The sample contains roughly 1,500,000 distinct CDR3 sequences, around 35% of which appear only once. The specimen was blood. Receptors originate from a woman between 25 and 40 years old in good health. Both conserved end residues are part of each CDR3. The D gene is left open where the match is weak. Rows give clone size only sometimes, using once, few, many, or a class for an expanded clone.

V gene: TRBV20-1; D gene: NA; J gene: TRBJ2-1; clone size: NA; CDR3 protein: CSASGSGPSNEQFF; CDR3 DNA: TGCAGTGCTAGCGGTAGCGGACCTAGTAATGAGCAGTTCTTC
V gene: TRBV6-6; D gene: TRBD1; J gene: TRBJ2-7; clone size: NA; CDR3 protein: CASSSEPGQGAYEQYF; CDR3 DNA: TGTGCCAGCAGTTCAGAACCGGGACAGGGGGCCTACGAGCAGTACTTC
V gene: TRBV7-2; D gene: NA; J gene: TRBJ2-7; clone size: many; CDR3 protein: CASSLVNWMYEQYF; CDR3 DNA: TGTGCCAGCAGCTTAGTTAACTGGATGTACGAGCAGTACTTC
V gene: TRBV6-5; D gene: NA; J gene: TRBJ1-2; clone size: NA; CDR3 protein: CASSPTPDFYYGYTF; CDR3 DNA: TGTGCCAGCAGTCCTACGCCTGACTTCTACTATGGCTACACCTTC
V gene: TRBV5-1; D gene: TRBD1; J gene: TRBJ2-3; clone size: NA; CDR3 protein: CASSVGQRTSTDTQYF; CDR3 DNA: TGCGCCAGCAGCGTGGGACAGCGCACTAGCACAGATACGCAGTATTTT
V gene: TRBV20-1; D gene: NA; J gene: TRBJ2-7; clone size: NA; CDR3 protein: CSARPRAAGYEQYF; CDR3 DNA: TGCAGTGCTAGGCCCCGGGCCGCCGGCTACGAGCAGTACTTC
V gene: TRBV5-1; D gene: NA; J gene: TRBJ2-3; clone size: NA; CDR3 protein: CASSLRGDADTQYF; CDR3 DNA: TGCGCCAGCAGCTTGCGGGGCGACGCAGATACGCAGTATTTT
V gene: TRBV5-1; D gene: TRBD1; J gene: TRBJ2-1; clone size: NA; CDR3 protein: CASSLAGTGVLGEQFF; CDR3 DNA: TGCGCCAGCAGCTTGGCCGGGACAGGGGTTTTGGGTGAGCAGTTCTTC
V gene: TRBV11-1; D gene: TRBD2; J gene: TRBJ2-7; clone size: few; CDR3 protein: CASSFASGRSEQYF; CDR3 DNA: TGTGCCAGCAGCTTTGCTAGCGGGAGGAGCGAGCAGTACTTC
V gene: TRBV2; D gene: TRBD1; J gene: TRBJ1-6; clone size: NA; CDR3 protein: CASYRLPTGGSPLHF; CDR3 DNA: TGTGCCAGCTATCGGCTCCCGACAGGGGGATCACCCCTCCACTTT
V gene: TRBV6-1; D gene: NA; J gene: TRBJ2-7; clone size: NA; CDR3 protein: CASSYRTYEQYF; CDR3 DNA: TGTGCCAGCAGTTATAGGACCTACGAGCAGTACTTC
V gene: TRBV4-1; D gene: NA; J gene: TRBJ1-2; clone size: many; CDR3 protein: CASSPREGYGYTF; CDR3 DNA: TGCGCCAGCAGCCCAAGGGAAGGCTATGGCTACACCTTC
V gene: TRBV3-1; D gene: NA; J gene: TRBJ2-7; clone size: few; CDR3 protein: CASSQDNKSSYEQYF; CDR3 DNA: TGTGCCAGCAGCCAAGATAACAAAAGCTCCTACGAGCAGTACTTC
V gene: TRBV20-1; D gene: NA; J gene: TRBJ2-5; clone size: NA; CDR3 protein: CSASGGLYGTQYF; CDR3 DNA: TGCAGTGCTAGCGGGGGCCTTTATGGAACCCAGTACTTC